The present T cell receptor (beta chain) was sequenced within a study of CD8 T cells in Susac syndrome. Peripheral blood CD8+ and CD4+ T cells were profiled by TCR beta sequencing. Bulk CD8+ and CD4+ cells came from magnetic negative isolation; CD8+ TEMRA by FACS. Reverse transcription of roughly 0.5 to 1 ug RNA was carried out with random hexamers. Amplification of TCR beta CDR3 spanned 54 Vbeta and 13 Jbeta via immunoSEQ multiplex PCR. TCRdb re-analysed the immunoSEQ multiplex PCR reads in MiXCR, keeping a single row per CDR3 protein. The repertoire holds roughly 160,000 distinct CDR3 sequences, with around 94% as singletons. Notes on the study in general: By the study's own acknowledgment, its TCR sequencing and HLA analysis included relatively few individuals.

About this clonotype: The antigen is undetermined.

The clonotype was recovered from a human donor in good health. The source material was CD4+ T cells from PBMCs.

CDR3 bases: TGTGCCAGCAGCCAAGACGGCAGGGGGAATTCACCCCTCCACTTT. Protein sequence: CASSQDGRGNSPLHF. The chain employs TRBV14 and TRBJ1-6, with 7 bases identical to TRBD1. The CDR3 sequence is 15 residues long. Germline assignment: CDR1 SGHDN and CDR2 FVKESK. J gave up 7 bases and V 0 bases, and 3 bases lay outside the gene matches.